One sample yielded the 17 T cell receptor beta chains listed below, sequenced in a study of blood T cells in healthy people across ages. Primed by a sample-barcoded 5' primer and a J-beta primer mix, a second PCR proceeded for about 7 to 12 cycles. TCRdb processed the 5' RACE reads anew with MiXCR; each CDR3 protein has one entry. Of 800,000 to 900,000 distinct CDR3 sequences in the sample, around 68% were seen once. The sequencing sample was made of blood. These TCRs come from a man aged 25 to 40 in good health.

The V call is TRBV21-1, the J call TRBJ2-4. The J call is uncertain, as TRBJ2-7 better fits the DNA end. TRBV21-1 has pseudogene status. This CDR3 contains 10 residues. The CDR3 loop is CASSIPEQYF. The DNA of the CDR3 is TGTGCCAGCAGCATCCCCGAGCAGTACTTC.

This clonotype has more than one count but fewer than ten. One end of the junction varies from germline; a read error may be responsible. J is TRBJ2-7 and V is TRBV4-3; D ambiguous. This CDR3 spans 15 amino acids. The germline CDR1 and CDR2 sequences are LGHNA and YSLEER. CDR3 sequence reads: CASSQDLGSSYEQYF. The CDR3 DNA sequence: TGTGCCAGCAGCCAAGATCTTGGAAGCTCCTACGAGCAGTACTTC.

The rearrangement joins TRBV5-6 to TRBJ2-1; 11 nucleotides line up with TRBD2. The CDR3 spans 17 residues. Trimming at V came to 3 bases and at J to 3 bases, leaving 8 bases not matched to a gene. Germline V gene lookup returns CDR1 SGHDT and CDR2 YYEEEE. As DNA, the CDR3 is TGTGCCAGCAGCTCCCAAAGACTAGCGGGGCTCTACAATGAGCAGTTCTTC. This gives the protein CASSSQRLAGLYNEQFF.

The CDR3 sequence: CASSPGHNYEQYF. CDR3 sequence (DNA): TGTGCCAGCAGCCCCGGTCATAACTACGAGCAGTACTTC. The J gene is TRBJ2-7, the V gene TRBV6-2 or TRBV6-3; D not resolved. The CDR3 loop spans 13 amino acids. V lost 6 bases to trimming and J lost 3 bases, with 12 bases between them. CDR1 and CDR2 (germline): MNHEY, SVGEGT.

This chain connects TRBV7-2 to TRBJ2-1; 10 bases line up with TRBD1. This CDR3 has 15 residues. The V and J ends lost 5 bases and 3 bases, in that order; junction bases with no gene match: 4. The germline gives CDR1 SGHTA, CDR2 FQGNSA. CDR3 protein: CASSTGTGDYNEQFF. The CDR3 DNA follows: TGTGCCAGCAGCACCGGGACAGGGGACTACAATGAGCAGTTCTTC.

This chain connects TRBV7-2 to TRBJ2-4, with 14 bases matching TRBD2. V was pared by 5 bases and J by 3 bases, with 9 bases of the junction left unmatched. The CDR3 runs to 18 residues. In germline, CDR1 is SGHTA, CDR2 FQGNSA. The CDR3 protein is CASSQGTSGGLVKNIQYF. CDR3 DNA sequence: TGTGCCAGCAGCCAAGGGACTAGCGGGGGACTAGTCAAAAACATTCAGTACTTC. Drawing the rest from reference TRBV7-2 and TRBJ2-4, the complete variable domain is GAGVSQSPSNKVTEKGKDVELRCDPISGHTALYWYRQSLGQGLEFLIYFQGNSAPDKSGLPSDRFSAERTGGSVSTLTIQRTQQEDSAVYLCASSQGTSGGLVKNIQYFGAGTRLSVL.

This clonotype is a singleton in its sample. The chain uses TRBV7-3 and TRBJ2-3, with D possibly matching TRBD2 (6 bases). The germline V and J ends were trimmed by 1 base and 2 bases, with 19 bases remaining between them. This CDR3 spans 18 amino acids. Germline CDR1 SGHTA, CDR2 FQGTGA. The DNA for the CDR3 is TGTGCCAGCAGCTTAAAGGGACGGGAGATCGCGTACACAGATACGCAGTATTTT. Its translation is CASSLKGREIAYTDTQYF.

The rearrangement uses TRBV15 and TRBJ1-2; D uncertain. The germline V gene encodes CDR1 LNHNV and CDR2 YYDKDF (reference sequence). This CDR3 is 14 amino acids long. The ends were cut back, 5 bases at V and 7 bases at J, with 17 bases in the middle. The CDR3 sequence is CATSPTEAASGYTF. The CDR3 region has the DNA TGTGCCACCAGCCCGACGGAGGCGGCAAGTGGCTACACCTTC. The complete variable domain, with remaining parts taken from reference TRBV15 and TRBJ1-2, reads DAMVIQNPRYQVTQFGKPVTLSCSQTLNHNVMYWYQQKSSQAPKLLFHYYDKDFNNEADTPDNFQSRRPNTSFCFLDIRSPGLGDTAMYLCATSPTEAASGYTFGSGTRLTVV.

V gene TRBV30 combines with J gene TRBJ2-1; D gene ambiguous. This CDR3 is 13 amino acids long. Deletions cut 1 base from V and 8 bases from J, with 12 bases between. Germline CDR1 reads GTSNPN; CDR2 reads SVGIG (reference sequence). CDR3 sequence: CAWSGAGGDEQFF. The DNA for the CDR3 is TGTGCCTGGAGTGGGGCAGGCGGCGATGAGCAGTTCTTC.

Here the CDR3 reads CASSEAGGGYSYEQYF. The DNA of the CDR3 is TGTGCCAGCAGTGAAGCGGGCGGGGGGTACTCCTACGAGCAGTACTTC. The chain combines TRBV6-1 with TRBJ2-7; 8 nucleotides agree with TRBD2. The CDR3 has 16 amino acids. J gave up 0 bases and V 0 bases, and 4 bases lay outside the gene matches. The germline gives CDR1 MNHNS, CDR2 SASEGT.

For this clonotype: Sequence at one end of the junction differs from germline and may be a read error. The CDR3 is CASSQGLGSHNEQFF. In DNA, the CDR3 is TGCGCCAGCAGCCAGGGACTAGGCTCCCACAATGAGCAGTTCTTC. This chain uses TRBV5-1 with TRBJ2-1; 8 nucleotides line up with TRBD2. CDR3 size: 15 residues. The germline gives CDR1 SGHRS, CDR2 YFSETQ.

This chain joins TRBV5-1 and TRBJ1-5, with 10 bases identical to TRBD1. Germline loops: CDR1 SGHRS, CDR2 YFSETQ. This CDR3 comprises 15 residues. V shed 4 bases, J shed 5 bases, and the junction held 6 bases outside the gene matches. In nucleotides, the CDR3 is TGCGCCAGCAGCCCGACCGGGACAGGGGATCAGCCCCAGCATTTT. Protein sequence: CASSPTGTGDQPQHF.

This rearrangement joins TRBV27 to TRBJ1-4, with 7 bases matching TRBD1. The CDR3 loop spans 15 amino acids. From germline, CDR1 is MNHEY and CDR2 SMNVEV (reference sequence). After removal of 5 bases from V and 1 base from J, the junction contained 4 bases not matched to a gene. The CDR3 protein is CASSHNRGTNEKLFF. CDR3 in DNA: TGTGCCAGCAGTCATAACAGGGGAACTAATGAAAAACTGTTTTTT.

This clonotype was counted between two and nine times. J is TRBJ2-4 and V is TRBV5-6; 8 bases agree with TRBD2. CDR1 and CDR2 from the germline V gene are SGHDT and YYEEEE. Trimming cost V 6 bases and J 13 bases; bases outside gene matches: 15. The CDR3 sequence is 14 residues long. The CDR3 DNA follows: TGTGCCAGCACCTCGACAGGACTAGCTCGGGAGCAGTACTTC. It is translated as CASTSTGLAREQYF.

This clonotype has a count of ten or more. This chain uses TRBV3-1 with TRBJ2-3, with 9 bases identical to TRBD2. Germline V gene lookup returns CDR1 LGHDT and CDR2 YNNKEL (reference sequence). J was trimmed by 1 base and V by 1 base; bases with no gene match: 6. CDR3 length: 17 residues. The CDR3 reads CASSQAGGGAGTDTQYF. The CDR3 DNA sequence: TGTGCCAGCAGCCAAGCGGGCGGGGGGGCTGGCACAGATACGCAGTATTTT.

CDR3 sequence: CASSLGTGFFGERYF. The DNA for the CDR3 is TGTGCCAGCAGTTTAGGGACAGGGTTTTTCGGCGAGCGGTACTTC. V and J are TRBV27 and TRBJ2-5, with TRBD1 matching 9 bases. The ends lost 2 bases at V and 13 bases at J; junction bases unmatched: 14. Per germline, CDR1 MNHEY and CDR2 SMNVEV (reference sequence). This CDR3 region has 15 residues.

J is TRBJ2-5 and V is TRBV2; D is perhaps TRBD1 (6 bases). The tail of the sequence fits TRBJ2-7 better, so the J call may be wrong. The CDR3 spans 13 residues. Germline assignment: CDR1 SNHLY and CDR2 FYNNEI. Here the CDR3 reads CASTRGGSNEQYF. The DNA of the CDR3 is TGTGCCAGCACCCGAGGGGGTAGTAACGAGCAGTACTTC.